This T cell receptor beta chain comes out of a study of blood T cell repertoires in COVID-19. About the study: Spain, Italy and the United States supplied samples that represented acute and convalescent COVID-19. T cells, B-cell-depleted T cells, or PBMCs supplied cDNA or gDNA.

Authors' methods: Amplified reference gene primers provided the basis for estimating nucleated cell counts. Using immunoSEQ multiplex PCR, the repertoire was profiled, and TCRdb retains in-frame clones only, with some absent. Clonal size and the V and J genes are those of that table, whereas D and trimming came from the DNA. The data show 270,000 or so clones, with approximately 90% seen just once and 3% held by the top ten. The specimen was peripheral blood. The clonotype originates from a woman in her twenties or thirties with active or convalescent COVID-19.

The CDR3 DNA reads as TGCGCCAGCAGCCAAGATAGGACAGGGGGCTTTTATGGCTACACCTTC. Residues: CASSQDRTGGFYGYTF. This sequence joins TRBV4-3 and TRBJ1-2; TRBD1 agrees at 11 bases. The CDR3 loop spans 16 amino acids. Trimming took 0 bases from V and 5 from J; bases not matched to a gene: 5. Germline-derived CDR1 and CDR2 are LGHNA and YSLEER.